This TCR beta chain was sequenced in a study of blood T cell repertoires in COVID-19. Study-wide background: Samples came from the United States, Italy and Spain, spanning acute and convalescent COVID-19.

Original analysis: Reference gene primer amplification in the assay estimated nucleated cell counts. The table came from immunoSEQ multiplex PCR; TCRdb's copy has only in-frame clones and leaves some out. V and J calls and clone size are copied from that table; D and trimming were computed from the DNA. The sample contains fewer than 350,000 clones, 88% of which appear only once. This CDR3 comprises 12 residues. The V end was cut by 4 bases, the J end by 3 bases, with 6 bases between. Germline V gene lookup returns CDR1 SGHNT and CDR2 YYREEE (reference sequence). Study members were between about 18 and 95 years old and lived in some 26 US regions.

This rearrangement joins TRBV5-4 to TRBJ2-3, with D unclear. Sequences were obtained from PBMCs or T cells enriched from blood (not recorded which). The origin of this receptor is a woman under 40 who had been exposed to COVID-19. The DNA of the CDR3 is TGTGCCAGCAGCCCGCAGACAGATACGCAGTATTTT. Amino acids: CASSPQTDTQYF.